This TCR beta chain was found in a study of human T cells and chemical hapten exposure. Study-wide context: Small discrepancies in pooled library volume mainly accounted for the varying TCR yields per sample.

TCRdb recomputed calls from the RACE reads with MiXCR, one row per CDR3 protein. This sample has about 47,000 distinct CDR3 sequences, with around 3.6% found just once. Trimming at V came to 1 base and at J to 0 bases, leaving 8 bases not matched to a gene. The CDR3 extends over 20 amino acids. The V gene's germline CDR1 is MGHRA and CDR2 YSYEKL. This clonotype came up many times. Indicated time point: healthy volunteer bleed at 6 weeks. Unfractionated whole blood was the source from which total RNA was extracted. The sample taken for sequencing was whole blood. The clonotype was recovered from a human donor in good health. Some clones in this sample may be carry-over from other donors' samples. The chain recombines TRBV4-1 with TRBJ2-3; 15 bases fit TRBD2. The CDR3 nucleotides are TGCGCCAGCAGCCAAGTGGGACTAGCGGGAGGCCCGGCTAGCACAGATACGCAGTATTTT. Translation: CASSQVGLAGGPASTDTQYF.